A selection of T cell receptor beta chains follows, all from one sample in a study of control samples from healthy donors and cancer patients. The repertoire was sequenced with immunoSEQ multiplex PCR; TCRdb's copy has only in-frame clones and lacks some. In the table there are under 150,000 clones, about nine tenths of which are singletons. What was sequenced was blood. These receptors were collected from a man aged 25 to 40 in good health. The CDR3 runs from the conserved cysteine through the conserved F or W. The order of the fields is D gene, V gene, CDR3 protein. A D gene is named only where the DNA matches it firmly.

>-|TRBV3-1/TRBV3-2
CASSQATGWETQYF
>TRBD1|TRBV29-1
CSVVGTGVRNEQFF
>TRBD1|TRBV19
CASSSRTGQSNTGELFF
>TRBD2|TRBV18
CASSPFEAGGNNEQFF
>TRBD2|TRBV9
CASSAPGKGTSGNEQYF
>-|TRBV9
CASSPRDTGEKLFF
>-|TRBV9
CASSVWGETEAFF
>TRBD1|TRBV7-2
CASSSRQGYYEQYF
>TRBD2|TRBV6-2/TRBV6-3
CASSYSPLAGEWRDTQYF
>-|TRBV2
CASRGDEYNEQFF
>-|TRBV5-8
CASSFSGTGANVLTF
>-|TRBV12-3/TRBV12-4
CASRSQEGDEQFF
>-|TRBV27
CASSSRGAGNQPQHF
>-|TRBV3-1/TRBV3-2
CASSQDRLVNEQFF
>TRBD1|TRBV6-2/TRBV6-3
CASSYGGQVSTGELFF
>-|TRBV5-1
CASSSQGGGFEQYF
>-|TRBV2
CASSDSGLYSYEQYF
>-|TRBV9
CASSVRTSATDTQYF
>-|TRBV24-1
CATSDAEVSYNEQFF
>-|TRBV20-1
CSASIGRPNSPLHF
>-|TRBV24-1
CATRRTNANEQFF
>-|TRBV6-5
CASSYPGQPKGEAFF
>TRBD1|TRBV14
CASSQEGQGGDEQYF
>TRBD1|TRBV6-5
CASSYSQGAQPQHF
>TRBD1|TRBV29-1
CSVEPRQGSYEQYF
>TRBD1|TRBV7-9
CASSFDRVNEKLFF
>TRBD1|TRBV19
CASSPGTGSGDTQYF
>TRBD2|TRBV6-4
CASTHRASGGSGELFF
>TRBD1|TRBV28
CASSSTFRDRGSQYF
>-|TRBV19
CASSTAGTNYGYTF
>TRBD2|TRBV9
CASSEGGRDNEQFF